This T cell receptor (beta chain) came from a study of blood T cell dynamics during melanoma immunotherapy. Sequencing used immunoSEQ multiplex PCR; TCRdb keeps in-frame clones, though not all of them. The sample yields more than 9,000 clones, over 80% seen once. V gave up 0 bases and J gave up 8 bases, with 8 bases separating them. The germline gives CDR1 SGDLS, CDR2 YYNGEE. The CDR3 runs 12 residues. Time point here: week 3, after first cycle of checkpoint inhibitor. Blood was drawn before treatment and at week 3 after checkpoint blockade. The chain combines TRBV9 with TRBJ1-2; weak D call: TRBD1 (6 bases). Source: blood, taken from a patient treated with checkpoint blockade. The sequence derives from a human donor with melanoma. The CDR3 region is CASSVGGQGYTF. In DNA form, the CDR3 reads TGTGCCAGCAGCGTAGGGGGGCAAGGCTACACCTTC. Based on the CDR3 plus reference TRBV9 and TRBJ1-2, the full variable domain is DSGVTQTPKHLITATGQRVTLRCSPRSGDLSVYWYQQSLDQGLQFLIQYYNGEERAKGNILERFSAQQFPDLHSELNLSSLELGDSALYFCASSVGGQGYTFGSGTRLTVV.